Following are 15 T cell receptor beta chains from one sample sequenced in a study of response to subunit inactivated influenza vaccine. In TCRdb, the RT-PCR reads were re-called with MiXCR into one record per CDR3 protein. Here the sample spans hundreds of thousands of distinct CDR3 sequences, around 15% being singletons. The sequencing used PBMCs from blood, collected approximately 15 days before vaccination. These receptors all stem from a man aged 50-59 years who received an inactivated influenza vaccine.

This rearrangement joins TRBV18 to TRBJ1-1, with 7 bases that match TRBD1. CDR3 size: 15 residues. In germline, CDR1 is KGHSH, CDR2 LQKENI. V lost 3 bases and J lost 0; bases outside the gene matches: 4. The CDR3 bases are TGTGCCAGCTCACCTGGGACAGAGATGAACACTGAAGCTTTCTTT. Translating gives CASSPGTEMNTEAFF.

V and J are TRBV11-2 and TRBJ2-7, with 9 bases aligning to TRBD1. J gave up 6 bases and V 1 base, and 10 bases lay outside the gene matches. Germline lookup yields CDR1 SGHAT and CDR2 FQNNGV. This CDR3 is built from 16 residues. CDR3 in DNA: TGTGCCAGCAGCTTAGTTTTGGGACAGGGTATCTTCGAGCAGTACTTC. It is translated as CASSLVLGQGIFEQYF.

The chain links TRBV3-1 to TRBJ2-7; perhaps TRBD2 as D (6 bases). Germline assignment: CDR1 LGHDT and CDR2 YNNKEL (reference sequence). V lost 4 bases and J 4 bases, leaving 14 bases between the germline ends. The CDR3 sequence is 14 residues long. The CDR3 here is CASSLGRREYEQYF. CDR3 DNA: TGTGCCAGCAGCCTTGGGCGGAGGGAATACGAGCAGTACTTC.

This clonotype was observed a few times. V is TRBV28 and J is TRBJ2-7; 10 bases are shared with TRBD1. V was clipped by 6 bases and J by 4 bases; unmatched bases: 15. This CDR3 has 17 amino acids. Per germline, CDR1 MDHEN and CDR2 SYDVKM. CDR3 loop: CASSTMKGTGALYEQYF. In DNA form, the CDR3 reads TGTGCCAGCAGCACCATGAAAGGGACAGGGGCTTTGTACGAGCAGTACTTC. Drawing the rest from reference TRBV28 and TRBJ2-7, the complete variable domain is DVKVTQSSRYLVKRTGEKVFLECVQDMDHENMFWYRQDPGLGLRLIYFSYDVKMKEKGDIPEGYSVSREKKERFSLILESASTNQTSMYLCASSTMKGTGALYEQYFGPGTRLTVT.

This clonotype came up a few times. The chain couples TRBV7-9 to TRBJ2-1; weak D call: TRBD2 (5 bases). The V gene lost 5 bases and the J gene lost 0 bases, with 14 bases spanning the gap. CDR1 is SEHNR, CDR2 FQNEAQ, per germline (reference sequence). The length of the CDR3 is 16 residues. The CDR3 nucleotides read TGTGCCAGCAGCCCCGTGACGGGGAGCTCCTACAATGAGCAGTTCTTC. This encodes CASSPVTGSSYNEQFF.

This clonotype was seen a handful of times. In DNA, the CDR3 is TGTGCCATCACGGCGCGGGGCCAAGAGACCCAGTACTTC. It encodes CAITARGQETQYF. The chain carries TRBV10-3 and TRBJ2-5, with D possibly matching TRBD2 (6 bases). This CDR3 comprises 13 residues. V lost 7 bases and J 1 base, leaving 10 bases between the germline ends. The germline gives CDR1 ENHRY, CDR2 SYGVKD.

The chain joins TRBV10-2 to TRBJ2-7; D gene ambiguous. Trimming took 3 bases from V and 3 from J, leaving 12 bases between them. CDR3 size: 14 residues. Germline CDR1 and CDR2: WSHSY and SAAADI. CDR3 protein: CASSDLGRRYEQYF. The DNA for the CDR3 is TGCGCCAGCAGTGACTTAGGACGGCGCTACGAGCAGTACTTC.

This clonotype was counted a few times. This chain uses TRBV4-2 with TRBJ1-2, with D hard to call. The CDR3 runs 13 residues. Germline V gene lookup returns CDR1 LGHNA and CDR2 YNFKEQ. V was shortened by 0 bases and J by 4 bases, with 6 bases between the two germline ends. CDR3 in amino acids: CASSQEGSYGYTF. DNA for the CDR3: TGTGCCAGCAGCCAAGAAGGATCCTATGGCTACACCTTC.

The V and J genes are TRBV4-2 and TRBJ2-5; 13 nucleotides line up with TRBD2. This CDR3 spans 16 amino acids. V lost 5 bases, J lost 1 base, and 4 bases stayed unmatched. CDR1 and CDR2 from the germline V gene are LGHNA and YNFKEQ. The CDR3 sequence: CASSAGTSGVQETQYF. CDR3 in DNA: TGTGCCAGCAGCGCCGGGACTAGCGGGGTCCAAGAGACCCAGTACTTC.

This clonotype has only a few counts. The chain joins TRBV3-1 to TRBJ2-1; D not resolved. V gave up 0 bases and J gave up 10 bases, with 10 bases separating them. The CDR3 has 13 amino acids. The germline gives CDR1 LGHDT, CDR2 YNNKEL (reference sequence). CDR3 nucleotide sequence: TGTGCCAGCAGCCAAGAGGTGTTCAACGAGCAGTTCTTC. Translating gives CASSQEVFNEQFF.

This clonotype showed up just a few times. This chain connects TRBV20-1 to TRBJ2-1; 9 positions agree with TRBD2. CDR3 length: 15 amino acids. The junction had 6 bases not matched to a gene; V was cut back by 0 bases and J by 6 bases. Germline V gene sequence: CDR1 DFQATT, CDR2 SNEGSKA (reference sequence). The CDR3 protein is CSARERAGGANEQFF. CDR3 DNA sequence: TGCAGTGCTAGAGAGAGAGCGGGAGGAGCCAATGAGCAGTTCTTC.

This chain joins TRBV2 and TRBJ1-6, with 7 nucleotides matching TRBD1. The CDR3 contains 15 residues. After removal of 5 bases from V and 7 bases from J, the junction contained 8 bases not matched to a gene. CDR1 and CDR2 (germline): SNHLY, FYNNEI. DNA of the CDR3: TGTGCCAGCAGTCCCCGGACAGGAGTAAATTCACCCCTCCACTTT. This gives the protein CASSPRTGVNSPLHF. The full variable domain, its missing parts supplied by reference TRBV2 and TRBJ1-6, is EPEVTQTPSHQVTQMGQEVILRCVPISNHLYFYWYRQILGQKVEFLVSFYNNEISEKSEIFDDQFSVERPDGSNFTLKIRSTKLEDSAMYFCASSPRTGVNSPLHFGNGTRLTVT.

This clonotype appeared many times. V gene TRBV29-1 combines with J gene TRBJ2-3; 9 bases line up with TRBD2. With 7 bases clipped from V and 6 bases from J, the junction kept 8 bases outside the gene matches. Germline V gene sequence: CDR1 SQVTM, CDR2 ANQGSEA. This CDR3 spans 13 amino acids. The CDR3, as DNA: TGCAGCGGGAAGCAAGCGGGGGGCGATACGCAGTATTTT. Translated, it gives CSGKQAGGDTQYF.

The V gene is TRBV20-1, the J gene TRBJ1-4, with D possibly matching TRBD1 (6 bases). Trimming cost V 5 bases and J 2 bases, with 15 bases left between them. CDR1 and CDR2 from the germline V gene are DFQATT and SNEGSKA (reference sequence). This CDR3 region has 15 residues. CDR3 in DNA: TGCAGTGCTCTGGGACATGGGGTCACTAATGAAAAACTGTTTTTT. Protein: CSALGHGVTNEKLFF.

This chain uses TRBV4-3 with TRBJ2-4; D is uncertain. The CDR3 has 14 amino acids. The V gene's germline CDR1 is LGHNA and CDR2 YSLEER. V dropped 1 base and J dropped 13 bases, with 17 bases sitting between them. CDR3 in DNA: TGCGCCAGCAGCCAAGCCCTAGACGGTACCCCCCAGTACTTC. Its protein product is CASSQALDGTPQYF.